The present T cell receptor beta chain was sequenced within a study of T cell responses to AZD1222 COVID-19 vaccine. Per germline, CDR1 SGHRS and CDR2 YFSETQ. The CDR3 contains 16 residues. V was clipped by 0 bases and J by 0 bases, with 11 bases between them. Data came from immunoSEQ multiplex PCR; TCRdb stores just in-frame clones and leaves some out. This sample carries approximately 67,000 clones, 80% to 90% of them seen once, and the ten largest clones take about 28%. Notes on this clone: Antigen unknown.

Study-level results: The sample set comprised mostly white British donors with more females, and clonal diversity was possibly underestimated.

The clonotype originates from an adult who received the AZD1222 COVID-19 vaccine. The material was peripheral blood, obtained 28 days after the second AZD1222 dose. This chain links TRBV5-1 with TRBJ2-3; tentatively, D is TRBD2 (6 bases). DNA of the CDR3: TGCGCCAGCAGCTTGGGGAGGGCCAGGAGCACAGATACGCAGTATTTT. This sequence encodes CASSLGRARSTDTQYF.